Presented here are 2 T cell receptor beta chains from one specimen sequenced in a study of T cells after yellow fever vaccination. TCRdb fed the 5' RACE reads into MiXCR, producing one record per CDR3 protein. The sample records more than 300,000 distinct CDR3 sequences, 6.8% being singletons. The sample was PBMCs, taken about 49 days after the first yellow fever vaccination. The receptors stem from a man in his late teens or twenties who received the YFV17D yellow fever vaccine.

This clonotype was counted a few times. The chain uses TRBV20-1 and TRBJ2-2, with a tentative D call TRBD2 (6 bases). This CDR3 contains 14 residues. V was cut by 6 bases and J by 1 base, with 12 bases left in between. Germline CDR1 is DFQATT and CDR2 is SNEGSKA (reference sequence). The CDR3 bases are TGCAGTGCCCGGGACTTCCAGAACACCGGGGAGCTGTTTTTT. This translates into CSARDFQNTGELFF.

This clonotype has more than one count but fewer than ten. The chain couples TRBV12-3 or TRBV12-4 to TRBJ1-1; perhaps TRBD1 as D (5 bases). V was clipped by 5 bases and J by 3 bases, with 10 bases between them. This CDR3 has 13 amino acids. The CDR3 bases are TGTGCCAGCAGTCCCTCAGGGTACACTGAAGCTTTCTTT. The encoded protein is CASSPSGYTEAFF.